The entry below gives a single TCR beta chain sequence along with its context. Antigen unknown. Some clones are missing from TCRdb's copy, which holds only in-frame ones; the method was immunoSEQ multiplex PCR. The sample holds about 220,000 clones; 88% are singletons and the top ten take about 2.7%. This entry comes from a study of cytomegalovirus exposure and HLA in healthy donors. Findings and limits, study-wide: In vitro experiments confirmed that a few CMV-associated chains were specific for CMV antigens. A later analysis found first-cohort TCR clusters tended to co-occur in the roughly 120 validation repertoires. Reports indicated that the classifier achieved high specificity and sensitivity in diagnosing cytomegalovirus status.

The CDR3 consists of 17 residues. V shed 5 bases, J shed 6 bases, and the junction held 10 bases outside the gene matches. From germline, CDR1 is MNHEY and CDR2 SMNVEV (reference sequence). The chain is built from TRBV27 and TRBJ2-3, with 14 bases that match TRBD2. This TCR derives from a woman younger than 30 in good health and CMV-seronegative. Sequencing was done on a sample of PBMCs. CDR3 amino acids: CASSPKGTSGSWDTQYF. The CDR3, as DNA: TGTGCCAGCAGTCCGAAAGGGACTAGCGGGAGTTGGGATACGCAGTATTTT.